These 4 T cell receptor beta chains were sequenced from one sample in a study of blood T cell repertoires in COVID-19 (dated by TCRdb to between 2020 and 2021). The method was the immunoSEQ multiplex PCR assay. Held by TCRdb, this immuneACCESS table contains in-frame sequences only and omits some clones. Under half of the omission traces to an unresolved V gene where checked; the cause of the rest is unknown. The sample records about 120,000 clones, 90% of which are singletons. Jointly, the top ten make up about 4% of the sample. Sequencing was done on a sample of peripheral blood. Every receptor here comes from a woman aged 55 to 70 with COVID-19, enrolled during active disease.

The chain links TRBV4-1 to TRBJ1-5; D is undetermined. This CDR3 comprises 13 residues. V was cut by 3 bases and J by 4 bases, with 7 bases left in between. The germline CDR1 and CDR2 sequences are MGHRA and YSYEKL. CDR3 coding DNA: TGCGCCAGCAGCCAGCCTAAGAATCAGCCCCAGCATTTT. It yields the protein CASSQPKNQPQHF.

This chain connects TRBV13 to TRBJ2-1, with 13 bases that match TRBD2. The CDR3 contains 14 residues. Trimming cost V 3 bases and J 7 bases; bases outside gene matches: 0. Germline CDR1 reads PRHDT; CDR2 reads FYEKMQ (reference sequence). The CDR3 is CASSLGLAGNEQFF. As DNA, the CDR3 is TGTGCCAGCAGCTTGGGACTAGCGGGGAATGAGCAGTTCTTC.

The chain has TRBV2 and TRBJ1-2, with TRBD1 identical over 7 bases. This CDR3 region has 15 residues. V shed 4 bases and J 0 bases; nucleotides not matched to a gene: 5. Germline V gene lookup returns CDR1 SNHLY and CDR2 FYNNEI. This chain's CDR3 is CASSAGTDSNYGYTF. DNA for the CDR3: TGTGCCAGCAGTGCGGGGACAGATTCTAACTATGGCTACACCTTC.

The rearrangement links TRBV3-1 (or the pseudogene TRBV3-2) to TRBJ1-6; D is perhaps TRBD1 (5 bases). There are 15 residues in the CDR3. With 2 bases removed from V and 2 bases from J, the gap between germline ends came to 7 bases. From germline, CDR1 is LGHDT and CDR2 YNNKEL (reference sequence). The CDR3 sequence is CASSQTGAYNSPLHF. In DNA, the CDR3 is TGTGCCAGCAGCCAAACAGGAGCCTATAATTCACCCCTCCACTTT.